The present T cell receptor (beta chain) was sequenced within a study of response to subunit inactivated influenza vaccine (dated by TCRdb to 2016 to 2019). With respect to the entire study: Deep quantitative profiling of the T cell receptor repertoire was used in the study to follow responses to a trivalent subunit inactivated influenza vaccine.

The CDR3 measures 10 amino acids from cysteine to phenylalanine. The kept DNA is CDR3 alone, 30 bases in frame from the first base. Via the germline V gene, CDR1 is SQVTM and CDR2 ANQGSEA. This clonotype came up a few times. No cognate antigen has been identified for it. At one boundary the junction diverges from the germline segment, which might be a read error. Here is what the overall study found, with its caveats: The authors suggested that each seasonal influenza vaccination may recruit only a limited number of new T cells.

Library preparation was by RT-PCR. Data came from an Illumina HiSeq 2500. The public sequencing data were trimmed at Q25 with fastp and processed into clonotypes with MiXCR by TCRdb, which kept only in-frame beta chains. Each CDR3 protein gets just one entry, which takes the most common genes and DNA from the rows behind it. This sample comprises more than 500,000 distinct CDR3 sequences, about 11% of them detected only once. Approximately 9.9% of the sample is taken by the ten largest. The same specimen was also included in a second study, on T cells expressing NK-cell markers. In that second paper, the authors write: TCR beta cDNA libraries were made by 5'RACE template switching that added a universal primer site and unique molecular identifiers. In sorted CD3+CD56+NKG2C+, CD3+CD56+NKG2C- and CD3+CD56-NKG2C+ T-cell subsets from roughly 8 donors, TCR beta-chain repertoires were profiled. Seven of the eight sequenced donors were HCMV-seropositive and one was HCMV-seronegative. To restrict sorting to alphabetaTCR-expressing T cells, an anti-gammadeltaTCR antibody was added in several experiments. In several donors, the dominant CD3+CD56+NKG2C+ clonotypes were found to rank among the top 10 CD8+ clonotypes and to make up about 1.0-7.5% of CD8+ T cells. Those dominant clonotypes were again the most abundant among CD3+CD56-NKG2C+ cells in a few donors, at about 28.3-60.1%. It remained unclear whether the expanded NKG2C-expressing T cell clones were specific for HCMV antigens. The eight sequenced donors were randomly selected healthy volunteers, three men and five women. To determine HCMV serostatus, a commercial ELISA kit was used to detect HCMV-specific IgG in serum. Peripheral blood mononuclear cells were isolated from blood by Ficoll density gradient centrifugation. For roughly 6 donors, bulk peripheral blood T-cell repertoires were also sequenced from unsorted PBMC. cDNA synthesis was primed from the TCR beta constant segment and was followed by two successive PCR amplification steps. Illumina HiSeq 2000/2500, MiSeq or NextSeq was used to sequence libraries as 2 x 150 bp reads. MIGEC handled demultiplexing of the reads and grouping by UMI, while MiTCR was used to assemble and quantify clonotypes. Only TCR cDNA sequences supported by at least two reads were kept to exclude erroneous sequences. The tcR package was used for downstream repertoire analysis, and clonotypes were matched between fractions using CDR3 nucleotide sequence together with V segment. Antigen specificity was annotated against VDJdb with VDJmatch, allowing one amino acid substitution in CDR3.

The sequence was obtained from a man aged 50-60 years who received an inactivated influenza vaccine. Donor details come from another sample of the same person, matched by shared clones. This chain joins TRBV29-1 to TRBJ2-1; TRBD1 agrees with 8 junctional bases. The sequenced sample was PBMCs from blood, obtained on the day of vaccination. The CDR3 corresponds to CSVEGGQAAF. The DNA sequence reads TGCAGCGTTGAAGGGGGACAGGCCGCCTTC.